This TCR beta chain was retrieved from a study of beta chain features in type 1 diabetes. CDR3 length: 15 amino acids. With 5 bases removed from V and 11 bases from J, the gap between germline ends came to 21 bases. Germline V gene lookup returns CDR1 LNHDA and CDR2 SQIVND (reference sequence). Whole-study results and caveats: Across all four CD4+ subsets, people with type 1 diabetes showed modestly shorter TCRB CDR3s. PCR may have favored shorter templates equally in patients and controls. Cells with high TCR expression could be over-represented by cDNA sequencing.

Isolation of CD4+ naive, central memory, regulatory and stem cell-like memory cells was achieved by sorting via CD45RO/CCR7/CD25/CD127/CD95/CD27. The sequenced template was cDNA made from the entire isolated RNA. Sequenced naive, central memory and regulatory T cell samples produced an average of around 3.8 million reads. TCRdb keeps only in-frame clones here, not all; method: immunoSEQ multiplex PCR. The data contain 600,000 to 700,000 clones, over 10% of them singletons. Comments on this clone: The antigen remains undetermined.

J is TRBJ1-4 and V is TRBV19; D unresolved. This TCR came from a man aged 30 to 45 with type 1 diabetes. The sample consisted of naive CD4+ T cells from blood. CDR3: CASSPRRETMKKLFF. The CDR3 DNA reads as TGTGCCAGTAGTCCCCGACGGGAAACAATGAAGAAACTGTTTTTT.